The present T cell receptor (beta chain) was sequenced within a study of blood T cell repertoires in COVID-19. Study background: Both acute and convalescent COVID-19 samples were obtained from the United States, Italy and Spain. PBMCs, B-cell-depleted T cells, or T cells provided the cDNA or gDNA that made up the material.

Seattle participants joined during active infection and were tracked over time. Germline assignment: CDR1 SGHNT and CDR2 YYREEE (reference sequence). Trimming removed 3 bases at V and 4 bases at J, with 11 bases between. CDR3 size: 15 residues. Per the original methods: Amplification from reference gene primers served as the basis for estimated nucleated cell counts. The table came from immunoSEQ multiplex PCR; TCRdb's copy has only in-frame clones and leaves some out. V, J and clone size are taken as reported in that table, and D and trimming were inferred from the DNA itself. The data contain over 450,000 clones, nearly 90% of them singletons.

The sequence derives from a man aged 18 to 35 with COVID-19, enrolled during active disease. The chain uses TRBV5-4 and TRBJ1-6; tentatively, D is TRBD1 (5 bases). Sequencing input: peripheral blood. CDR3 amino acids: CASSYTDSYNSPLHF. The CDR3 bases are TGTGCCAGCAGCTACACCGACAGTTATAATTCACCCCTCCACTTT.